The clone carrying this TCR beta chain showed up just a few times. Its antigen remains unknown. These data come from a study of regulatory T cells in long-lasting Graves disease. Study details: Treatment with antithyroid drugs for over 5 years, together with positive TSH receptor antibodies, meant persistent Graves' disease.

Overall study results and limits: Patients with persistent Graves' had lower TCR diversity than newly diagnosed patients. Patients with persistent disease showed a bias toward TRBV28, TRBJ1-2 and TRBJ2-5. Sample size was small, which may have lowered accuracy.

The CDR3 is made up of 14 amino acids. Losses at the gene ends were 7 bases for V and 4 bases for J; bases not matched to a gene: 7. The V gene's germline CDR1 is MDHEN and CDR2 SYDVKM. Library construction for TCR beta used iRepertoire HTBI primers and Arm-PCR of CDR3 regions. TCRdb called the multiplex PCR reads again in MiXCR, with one record for every CDR3 protein. This sample yields 700,000 or so distinct CDR3 sequences, of which approximately 29% are seen a single time; roughly 40% belongs to the top ten. Time point reported: persistent/refractory GD, antithyroid drugs over 5 years with positive TRAb. The authors made the TCR library using RNA they extracted from PBMCs.

The TCR originated in a female donor with Graves disease. The material sequenced was peripheral blood mononuclear cells (PBMCs), taken when the disease was refractory, from a patient treated with antithyroid drugs. J is TRBJ1-5 and V is TRBV28; 7 bases align to TRBD1. The CDR3 loop reads CASNLDRVNQPQHF. For the CDR3, the DNA is TGTGCCAGCAACCTCGACAGGGTAAATCAGCCCCAGCATTTT.